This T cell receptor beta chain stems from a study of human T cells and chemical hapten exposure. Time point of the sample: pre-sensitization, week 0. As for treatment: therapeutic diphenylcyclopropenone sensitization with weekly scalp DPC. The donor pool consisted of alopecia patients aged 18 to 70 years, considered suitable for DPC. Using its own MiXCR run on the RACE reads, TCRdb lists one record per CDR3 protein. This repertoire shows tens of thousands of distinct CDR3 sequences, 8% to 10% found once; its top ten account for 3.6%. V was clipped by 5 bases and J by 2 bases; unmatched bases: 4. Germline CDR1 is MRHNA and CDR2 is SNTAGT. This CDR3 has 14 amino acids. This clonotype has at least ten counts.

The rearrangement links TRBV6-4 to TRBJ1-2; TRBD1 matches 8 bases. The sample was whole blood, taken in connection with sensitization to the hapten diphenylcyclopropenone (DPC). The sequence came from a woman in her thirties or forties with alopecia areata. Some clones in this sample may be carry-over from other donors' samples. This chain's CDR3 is CASSPRTGNYGYTF. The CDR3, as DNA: TGTGCCAGCAGTCCTCGGACAGGGAACTATGGCTACACCTTC.